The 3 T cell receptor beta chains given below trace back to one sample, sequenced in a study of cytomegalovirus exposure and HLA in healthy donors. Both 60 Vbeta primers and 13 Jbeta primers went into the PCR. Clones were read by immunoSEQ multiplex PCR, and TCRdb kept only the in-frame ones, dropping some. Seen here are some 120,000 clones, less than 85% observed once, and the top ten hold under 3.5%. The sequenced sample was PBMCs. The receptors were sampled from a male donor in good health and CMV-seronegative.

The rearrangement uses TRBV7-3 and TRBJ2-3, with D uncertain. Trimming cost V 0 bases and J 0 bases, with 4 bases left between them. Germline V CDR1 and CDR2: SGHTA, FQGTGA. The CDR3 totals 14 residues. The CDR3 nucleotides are TGTGCCAGCAGCTTAACGACAAGCACAGATACGCAGTATTTT. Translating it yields CASSLTTSTDTQYF. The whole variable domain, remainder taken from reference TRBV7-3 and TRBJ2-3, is GAGVSQTPSNKVTEKGKYVELRCDPISGHTALYWYRQSLGQGPEFLIYFQGTGAADDSGLPNDRFFAVRPEGSVSTLKIQRTERGDSAVYLCASSLTTSTDTQYFGPGTRLTVL.

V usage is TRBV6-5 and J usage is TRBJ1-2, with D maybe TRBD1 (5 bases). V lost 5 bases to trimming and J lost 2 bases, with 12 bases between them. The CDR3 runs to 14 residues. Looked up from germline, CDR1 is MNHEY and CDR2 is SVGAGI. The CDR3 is CASSRGGSNYGYTF. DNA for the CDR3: TGTGCCAGCAGTCGCGGGGGGAGCAACTATGGCTACACCTTC.

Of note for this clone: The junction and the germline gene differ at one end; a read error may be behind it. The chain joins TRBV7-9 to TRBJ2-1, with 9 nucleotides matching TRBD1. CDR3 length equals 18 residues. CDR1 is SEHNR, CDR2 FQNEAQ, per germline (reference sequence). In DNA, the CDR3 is TGTTCCAGCAGCTTCGGGACAGGGAAGGGAAACGGGTACAATGAGCAGTTCTTC. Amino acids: CSSSFGTGKGNGYNEQFF.